The 21 T cell receptor beta chains below come from one sample, sequenced in a study of pediatric ulcerative colitis. Produced via immunoSEQ multiplex PCR; TCRdb's table is partial and in-frame only. The sample shows 64,000 or so clones, around 80% of them seen only once. Sequencing was performed on blood. The receptors were sampled from a boy aged 5-17 years with moderate ulcerative colitis.

V and J are TRBV4-1 and TRBJ1-2; no reliable D call. CDR1 and CDR2 from the germline V gene are MGHRA and YSYEKL. The CDR3 is 18 amino acids. V lost 3 bases and J 1 base, leaving 21 bases between the germline ends. CDR3 loop: CASSHPGWRQHFNYGYTF. Here the CDR3 DNA reads TGCGCCAGCAGCCACCCCGGTTGGCGTCAACACTTTAACTATGGCTACACCTTC.

The chain is built from TRBV11-2 and TRBJ1-1; TRBD1 might be the D (6 bases). CDR1 and CDR2 from the germline V gene are SGHAT and FQNNGV. The V and J ends lost 4 bases and 2 bases respectively, with 11 bases between them. The CDR3 is 14 residues long. The CDR3 loop is CASSYRGPNTEAFF. For the CDR3, the DNA is TGTGCCAGCAGCTACCGGGGGCCCAACACTGAAGCTTTCTTT.

The rearrangement uses TRBV7-8 and TRBJ2-1; 10 bases line up with TRBD1. Germline V CDR1 and CDR2: SGHVS, FQNEAQ. CDR3 size: 16 residues. Trimming at V came to 1 base and at J to 5 bases, leaving 5 bases not matched to a gene. The CDR3 bases are TGTGCCAGCAGCTTAGTAGGGACAGGGGCCGACAATGAGCAGTTCTTC. Residues: CASSLVGTGADNEQFF.

The chain combines TRBV11-2 with TRBJ1-1; D uncertain. Looked up from germline, CDR1 is SGHAT and CDR2 is FQNNGV. The CDR3 loop spans 14 amino acids. With 1 base removed from V and 2 bases from J, the gap between germline ends came to 8 bases. CDR3 amino acids: CASSLGGVNTEAFF. DNA of the CDR3: TGTGCCAGCAGCTTAGGAGGAGTTAACACTGAAGCTTTCTTT.

The V call is TRBV4-2, the J call TRBJ2-1; D gene ambiguous. This CDR3 region has 13 residues. V was pared by 0 bases and J by 5 bases, with 5 bases between. Germline assignment: CDR1 LGHNA and CDR2 YNFKEQ. CDR3 sequence (DNA): TGTGCCAGCAGCCAAGAATCGCACAATGAGCAGTTCTTC. This codes for CASSQESHNEQFF.

This chain connects TRBV5-4 to TRBJ2-3; a weak D match, TRBD1 (6 bases). Germline V CDR1 and CDR2: SGHNT, YYREEE (reference sequence). V was pared by 7 bases and J by 2 bases, with 14 bases between. The CDR3 contains 14 residues. The CDR3 DNA is TGTGCCAGCGGTCAACAGGGCCCCACAGATACGCAGTATTTT. It encodes CASGQQGPTDTQYF.

This clone was observed a few times. V and J are TRBV5-1 and TRBJ1-1, with 7 nucleotides matching TRBD1. CDR1 and CDR2 from the germline V gene are SGHRS and YFSETQ. The CDR3 spans 13 residues. The ends lost 0 bases at V and 8 bases at J; junction bases unmatched: 4. This CDR3 is CASSLGQGIEAFF. The CDR3 region has the DNA TGCGCCAGCAGCTTGGGACAGGGAATAGAAGCTTTCTTT.

The V and J genes are TRBV7-8 and TRBJ1-2; D gene uncertain. V gave up 4 bases and J gave up 6 bases, with 12 bases separating them. Germline values: CDR1 SGHVS, CDR2 FQNEAQ. This CDR3 region has 13 residues. The CDR3 DNA reads as TGTGCCAGCAGCTATGCTCGGGGAGATGGCTACACCTTC. Its translation: CASSYARGDGYTF.

The genes are TRBV12-5 and TRBJ2-7; maybe TRBD2 (6 bases). From germline, CDR1 is LGHNT and CDR2 FRNRAP. V was cut by 7 bases and J by 1 base, with 14 bases left in between. The CDR3 is 14 amino acids. CDR3 sequence (DNA): TGTGCTAGTGCGGCCGGAGGGCCATCCTACGAGCAGTACTTC. It translates to CASAAGGPSYEQYF. Variable domain in full (rest from reference TRBV12-5 and TRBJ2-7): DARVTQTPRHKVTEMGQEVTMRCQPILGHNTVFWYRQTMMQGLELLAYFRNRAPLDDSGMPKDRFSAEMPDATLATLKIQPSEPRDSAVYFCASAAGGPSYEQYFGPGTRLTVT.

The J gene is TRBJ2-3, the V gene TRBV2; TRBD1 is a possible D gene (6 bases). Trimming shortened V by 9 bases and J by 1 base, and 11 bases separated the two germline ends. Per the germline V gene, CDR1 is SNHLY and CDR2 is FYNNEI. The CDR3 is 13 amino acids. The CDR3 loop reads CASSGAGTDTQYF. The CDR3 coding sequence is TGTGCCAGTTCAGGGGCTGGCACAGATACGCAGTATTTT.

The CDR3 nucleotides are TGTGCCAGCAGCCATGGACCGGATACCTACGAGCAGTACTTC. It specifies CASSHGPDTYEQYF. V and J are TRBV5-4 and TRBJ2-7; D unclear. CDR1 is SGHNT, CDR2 YYREEE, per germline (reference sequence). The CDR3 contains 14 residues. The ends were cut back, 4 bases at V and 2 bases at J, with 13 bases in the middle.

This clone occurred a few times. V usage is TRBV25-1 and J usage is TRBJ1-5, with 7 bases matching TRBD1. With V trimmed by 1 base and J by 6 bases, 9 bases remained unmatched. This CDR3 has 16 amino acids. The germline CDR1 and CDR2 sequences are MGHDK and SYGVNS. The CDR3 nucleotides read TGTGCCAGCAGTGAATCTACAGGGGATTTTTCTCAGCCCCAGCATTTT. This sequence encodes CASSESTGDFSQPQHF. The entire variable domain, with the rest obtained from reference TRBV25-1 and TRBJ1-5, is as follows: EADIYQTPRYLVIGTGKKITLECSQTMGHDKMYWYQQDPGMELHLIHYSYGVNSTEKGDLSSESTVSRIRTEHFPLTLESARPSHTSQYLCASSESTGDFSQPQHFGDGTRLSIL.

This clone was seen more than once but under ten times. The chain carries TRBV5-4 and TRBJ2-5; 8 bases map to TRBD1. The length of the CDR3 is 14 residues. Germline lookup yields CDR1 SGHNT and CDR2 YYREEE (reference sequence). Trimming removed 6 bases from V and 5 bases from J; junction bases left unmatched: 9. DNA of the CDR3: TGTGCCAGCACCGACAGGGGAGAAGGGGAGACCCAGTACTTC. This codes for CASTDRGEGETQYF.

The rearrangement uses TRBV19 and TRBJ2-3, with D unresolved. Trimming removed 4 bases from V and 0 bases from J, with 14 bases in between. This CDR3 is 16 amino acids long. Germline CDR1 reads LNHDA; CDR2 reads SQIVND (reference sequence). The CDR3 coding sequence is TGTGCCAGTAGTACTGACGCTGGCGCTAGCACAGATACGCAGTATTTT. Protein product: CASSTDAGASTDTQYF.

This chain links TRBV6-6 with TRBJ1-5; a weak D match, TRBD1 (6 bases). V lost 5 bases, J lost 2 bases, and 13 bases lay in between. From germline, CDR1 is MNHNY and CDR2 SVGAGI (reference sequence). The CDR3 is 15 residues long. CDR3 sequence reads: CASSRGGTGNQPQHF. The CDR3 nucleotides read TGTGCCAGCAGTCGGGGGGGCACGGGCAATCAGCCCCAGCATTTT.

This chain joins TRBV2 and TRBJ2-3, with 7 bases lining up with TRBD2. The CDR3 runs 17 residues. The germline V gene encodes CDR1 SNHLY and CDR2 FYNNEI. V was clipped by 9 bases and J by 3 bases; unmatched bases: 18. The CDR3 here is CARQTSRGRASTDTQYF. CDR3 nucleotide sequence: TGTGCCAGACAGACGTCGAGAGGGAGGGCCAGTACAGATACGCAGTATTTT.

This clone appeared a single time. The chain employs TRBV2 and TRBJ1-1; no firm D call. CDR3 size: 15 residues. Germline V CDR1 and CDR2: SNHLY, FYNNEI. The V end was cut by 5 bases, the J end by 0 bases, with 13 bases between. CDR3 sequence: CASSRDTGMNTEAFF. CDR3 DNA: TGTGCCAGCAGTCGAGACACCGGAATGAACACTGAAGCTTTCTTT.

The chain employs TRBV5-4 and TRBJ2-7; 9 positions agree with TRBD1. This CDR3 has 14 residues. Looked up from germline, CDR1 is SGHNT and CDR2 is YYREEE (reference sequence). V was clipped by 5 bases and J by 3 bases; unmatched bases: 6. In DNA form, the CDR3 reads TGTGCCAGCAGTACTCGGGACAGGGTCTACGAGCAGTACTTC. It yields the protein CASSTRDRVYEQYF.

This sequence joins TRBV21-1 and TRBJ2-7; the DNA was not used to check the table's D call, TRBD1. TRBV21-1 is classified as a pseudogene. CDR3 length: 16 residues. For the CDR3, the DNA is TGTGCCAGCAGCAAAGAAGAGGGACAGGTTTCCTACGAGCAGTACTTC. Amino acid sequence: CASSKEEGQVSYEQYF.

This sequence joins TRBV25-1 and TRBJ2-3; TRBD2 aligns across 8 bases. The length of the CDR3 is 15 residues. The V gene's germline CDR1 is MGHDK and CDR2 SYGVNS. With 4 bases clipped from V and 5 bases from J, the junction kept 8 bases outside the gene matches. As DNA, the CDR3 is TGTGCCAGCAGTGGGGACGGGGGGGCTGGAGATACGCAGTATTTT. Translation gives CASSGDGGAGDTQYF.

This clone was seen more than once but under ten times. CDR3 residues: CASGTGGGYTF. CDR3 nucleotide sequence: TGTGCCAGCGGAACAGGGGGGGGCTACACCTTC. The rearrangement uses TRBV19 and TRBJ1-2; 8 bases line up with TRBD1. This CDR3 is built from 11 residues. The J segment lost 8 bases and the V segment lost 9 bases, leaving 5 bases of the junction unmatched. From germline, CDR1 is LNHDA and CDR2 SQIVND (reference sequence).